These 9 T cell receptor beta chains share one sample of origin, sequenced in a study of blood T cell repertoires in COVID-19. Profiling relied on immunoSEQ multiplex PCR, and the TCRdb table lists in-frame clones only, not all of them. Among over 100,000 clones listed, under 90% were seen once. The material sequenced was peripheral blood. The receptors derive from a woman aged 55-69 years with active or convalescent COVID-19.

The chain carries TRBV5-1 and TRBJ1-1; D call uncertain. Germline CDR1 SGHRS, CDR2 YFSETQ. Trimming shortened V by 0 bases and J by 6 bases, and 12 bases separated the two germline ends. The length of the CDR3 is 14 residues. CDR3 loop: CASSLVMAGAEAFF. CDR3 sequence (DNA): TGCGCCAGCAGCTTGGTCATGGCCGGGGCTGAAGCTTTCTTT.

This chain uses TRBV27 with TRBJ2-2, with a weak D call TRBD2 (6 bases). In germline, CDR1 is MNHEY, CDR2 SMNVEV (reference sequence). CDR3 length equals 14 residues. Trimming left V 8 bases short and J 1 base short, with 11 bases between. The CDR3 protein is CASRGRKNTGELFF. The CDR3 nucleotides read TGTGCCAGCCGGGGGAGGAAGAACACCGGGGAGCTGTTTTTT.

The chain links TRBV28 to TRBJ1-3, with 9 positions matching TRBD1. CDR1 and CDR2 (germline): MDHEN, SYDVKM. Germline trimming cut 5 bases from V and 0 bases from J; bases unmatched to any gene: 8. This CDR3 has 17 residues. The CDR3 spells CASSGDRALSSGNTIYF. CDR3 nucleotides: TGTGCCAGCAGTGGGGACAGGGCCCTGTCCTCTGGAAACACCATATATTTT.

The chain links TRBV5-1 to TRBJ2-4; the D gene is possibly TRBD2 (5 bases). V was cut by 2 bases and J by 0 bases, with 9 bases left in between. This CDR3 is 15 amino acids long. The V gene's germline CDR1 is SGHRS and CDR2 YFSETQ. The CDR3 coding sequence is TGCGCCAGCAGCTTCTCGGACTCAGCCAAAAACATTCAGTACTTC. It specifies CASSFSDSAKNIQYF.

The chain is built from TRBV2 and TRBJ1-6, with D uncertain. The CDR3 totals 14 residues. Germline V gives CDR1 SNHLY, CDR2 FYNNEI. V was cut by 4 bases and J by 6 bases, with 10 bases left in between. Here the CDR3 reads CASSVELPNSPLHF. The CDR3 DNA reads as TGTGCCAGCAGTGTAGAGCTCCCTAATTCACCCCTCCACTTT.

CDR3 sequence (DNA): TGTGCCAGCATGGGGGGACAGTCAAACTATGGCTACACCTTC. This codes for CASMGGQSNYGYTF. The rearrangement links TRBV2 to TRBJ1-2; 7 bases match TRBD1. Germline loops: CDR1 SNHLY, CDR2 FYNNEI. V lost 7 bases and J lost 2; bases outside the gene matches: 7. This CDR3 is 14 amino acids long.

This clone has a single count. The chain employs TRBV3-1 (or the pseudogene TRBV3-2) and TRBJ1-2, with 7 bases fitting TRBD1. This CDR3 has 14 residues. Looked up from germline, CDR1 is LGHDT and CDR2 is YNNKEL (reference sequence). The V and J ends lost 4 bases and 7 bases, in that order; junction bases with no gene match: 9. CDR3 bases: TGTGCCAGCAGCCGAACCACAGGGGAATCTGGCTACACCTTC. Translated, it gives CASSRTTGESGYTF.

The chain is built from TRBV6-5 and TRBJ2-1; D uncertain. This CDR3 region has 15 residues. In germline, CDR1 is MNHEY, CDR2 SVGAGI. The V end was cut by 7 bases, the J end by 3 bases, with 16 bases between. The CDR3 loop reads CASTLVGSSYNEQFF. Written as DNA, the CDR3 is TGTGCCAGCACCCTGGTCGGGTCTAGCTACAATGAGCAGTTCTTC.

On this clone itself: Just one base apart from a much larger clone, this may be a read error. The chain recombines TRBV3-1 (or the pseudogene TRBV3-2) with TRBJ1-2, with 7 bases identical to TRBD1. Germline lookup yields CDR1 LGHDT and CDR2 YNNKEL (reference sequence). The junction had 1 base not matched to a gene; V was cut back by 4 bases and J by 5 bases. This CDR3 contains 12 residues. The CDR3 loop is CASSPTGYGYTF. The CDR3 coding sequence is TGTGCCAGCAGCCCGACAGGGTATGGCTACACCTTC.